The 3 T cell receptor beta chains listed next were all sequenced from one sample in a study of T cells expressing NK-cell markers. TCRdb reworked the 5' RACE reads into one entry per CDR3 protein, no DNA. Here the sample table reports 500,000 to 700,000 distinct CDR3 sequences. Sequencing was performed on blood T cells: a sorted CD56 or NKG2C T cell subset, CD4+ or CD8+ T cells, or bulk PBMC T cells (not recorded which). The origin of the receptors is a man between 18 and 29 years old in good health.

The chain has TRBV10-3 and TRBJ2-2; the TRBD2 assignment by TCRdb is unverifiable without DNA. CDR1 and CDR2 (germline): ENHRY, SYGVKD. CDR3 length equals 13 residues. The CDR3 protein is CAIRTSGSGELFF.

This chain joins TRBV5-6 and TRBJ2-3; TCRdb's D call of TRBD2 is untestable without DNA. CDR3 size: 16 residues. The germline V gene has CDR1 SGHDT and CDR2 YYEEEE. This CDR3 reads CASSLVAGRITDTQYF.

The genes are TRBV7-8 and TRBJ2-5; TCRdb proposes TRBD1, but this gene call is untestable without DNA. This CDR3 comprises 17 residues. In germline, CDR1 is SGHVS, CDR2 FQNEAQ. Here the CDR3 reads CASSNRAGQGVQETQYF.